The rows below give T cell receptor beta chains drawn from one sample of a study of blood T cells in healthy people across ages. TCRdb called the 5' RACE reads again in MiXCR, with one record for every CDR3 protein. Among fewer than 900,000 distinct CDR3 sequences listed, roughly 34% were seen once. Sequencing was carried out using blood. The source is a man between 18 and 29 years old in good health. Each CDR3 is given with its conserved first and last residue. D genes are given only for firm matches. Expanded clones get a size class; other rows say once, few or many, or leave the size out.

clone_size	v_call	d_call	j_call	cdr3_nt	cdr3_aa
many	TRBV6-6	TRBD1	TRBJ1-5	TGTGCCAGCAGTTCGACAGGGAGCAATCAGCCCCAGCATTTT	CASSSTGSNQPQHF
.	TRBV12-3/TRBV12-4	TRBD2	TRBJ2-7	TGTGCCAGCAGTTTTGCGGGGGGGACCCCCAATGAGCAGTACTTC	CASSFAGGTPNEQYF
.	TRBV29-1	TRBD1	TRBJ1-2	TGCAGCGTTGAAGTGGCAGGGGGCAGCTATGGCTACACCTTC	CSVEVAGGSYGYTF
many	TRBV4-2	.	TRBJ2-7	TGTGCCAGCAGCAAGCTCCCCTCAAGCAGGGGGGACGAGCAGTACTTC	CASSKLPSSRGDEQYF
.	TRBV19	.	TRBJ1-1	TGTGCCAGTAGGGCCTCCGGGACAACGAACACTGAAGCTTTCTTT	CASRASGTTNTEAFF
.	TRBV7-2	.	TRBJ2-3	TGTGCCAGCAGCCGGGACGGAACCGAAGATACGCAGTATTTT	CASSRDGTEDTQYF
.	TRBV6-6	TRBD1	TRBJ1-1	TGTGCCGCAAAAGGCACAGGGGACACTGAAGCTTTCTTT	CAAKGTGDTEAFF
few	TRBV4-2	.	TRBJ2-3	TGTGCCAGCAGCCAAGAGAAAATCACAGATACGCAGTATTTT	CASSQEKITDTQYF
.	TRBV27	.	TRBJ1-2	TGTGCCAGCAGTGTATCTGAGCGTTATGGCTACACCTTC	CASSVSERYGYTF
few	TRBV16	TRBD2	TRBJ2-4	TGTGCCAGCAGCCAATCTGCTAGCGGGCTCCTCGGGGGCAAAAACATTCAGTACTTC	CASSQSASGLLGGKNIQYF
.	TRBV20-1	.	TRBJ2-1	TGCAGTGCTAGTCAGGGATCCTACAATGAGCAGTTCTTC	CSASQGSYNEQFF
.	TRBV25-1	.	TRBJ2-3	TGTGCCAGCAGTCGGTGGGATACGCAGTATTTT	CASSRWDTQYF
.	TRBV4-1	.	TRBJ2-7	TGCGCCAGCAGCCAAGTGGATACTCCTTACGAGCAGTACTTC	CASSQVDTPYEQYF
.	TRBV10-3	TRBD1	TRBJ1-1	TGTGCCATCAGTGACTCGACAGGGAGGACGTCTGAAGCTTTCTTT	CAISDSTGRTSEAFF
.	TRBV20-1	TRBD2	TRBJ2-7	TGCAGTGCTAGAGATATTAGTAGCGGGGGCTACGAGCAGTACTTC	CSARDISSGGYEQYF
.	TRBV4-3	.	TRBJ1-1	TGCGCCAGCAGCCCCGACGTGGGCCTAAGTGAAGCTTTCTTT	CASSPDVGLSEAFF
many	TRBV5-1	.	TRBJ2-1	TGCGCCAGCAGCTTGAGTTCGGGGTGGGAGCAGTTCTTC	CASSLSSGWEQFF
.	TRBV4-1	.	TRBJ2-5	TGCGCCAGCAGCCCAATAGGGGGGCACAAGACCCAGTACTTC	CASSPIGGHKTQYF
.	TRBV7-9	TRBD1	TRBJ2-7	TGTGCCAGCAGCCGAACTAGACAGGGGGCCGGCGAGCAGTACTTC	CASSRTRQGAGEQYF
few	TRBV25-1	.	TRBJ2-1	TGTGCCAGCAGTGAATATGACCCACCGACCTACAATGAGCAGTTCTTC	CASSEYDPPTYNEQFF
.	TRBV4-3	TRBD1	TRBJ2-1	TGCGCCAGCAGCCGGGGACAGGGCTCCTACAATGAGCAGTTCTTC	CASSRGQGSYNEQFF
.	TRBV7-9	.	TRBJ1-1	TGTGCCAGCAGCCCGCTAATCGTACGGCGGGTAGGCACTGAAGCTTTCTTT	CASSPLIVRRVGTEAFF
many	TRBV7-2	.	TRBJ1-2	TGTGCCAGCAGCTTAGATGAGGGCCGGGGCTACACCTTC	CASSLDEGRGYTF
.	TRBV7-9	.	TRBJ2-7	TGTGCCAGCAGCTTAGTTGGGGAGTACGAGCAGTACTTC	CASSLVGEYEQYF
.	TRBV20-1	.	TRBJ2-5	TGCAGTGCTAGACCCCACACTACACAAGAGACCCAGTACTTC	CSARPHTTQETQYF
.	TRBV12-3/TRBV12-4	.	TRBJ2-1	TGTGCCAGCAGTTCAAGAGGAGATGGCTATGTAAATGAGCAGTTCTTC	CASSSRGDGYVNEQFF
once	TRBV6-5	.	TRBJ2-7	TGTGCCACCAGCAGGGAACGGGCCTCAACCTACGAGCAGTACTTC	CATSRERASTYEQYF
.	TRBV25-1	.	TRBJ2-3	TGTGCCAGCAGTGAATGGGGGGACGGGGGCACAGATACGCAGTATTTT	CASSEWGDGGTDTQYF
.	TRBV28	TRBD2	TRBJ2-4	TGTGCCAGCCGGAGCGGGAGTGGAGCCAAAAACATTCAGTACTTC	CASRSGSGAKNIQYF
.	TRBV10-3	TRBD2	TRBJ2-7	TGTGCCATCAGTGAGTCGGGCGGGGGGGCATCGTCCGAGCAGTACTTC	CAISESGGGASSEQYF
.	TRBV7-2	.	TRBJ1-1	TGTGCCAGCAGCTTGGATTTGAACACTGAAACTTTCTTT	CASSLDLNTETFF
many	TRBV7-9	.	TRBJ1-5	TGTGCCAGCAGCTTAGCGGAAAATCAGCCCCAGCATTTT	CASSLAENQPQHF
.	TRBV5-6	.	TRBJ1-1	TGTGCCAGCAGCCTCCCTCCGGGGTCCAACACTGAAGCTTTCTTT	CASSLPPGSNTEAFF
.	TRBV4-2	TRBD1	TRBJ2-1	TGTGCCAGCAGCCAAGATAGTGGACAGGGGGACAATGAGCAGTTCTTC	CASSQDSGQGDNEQFF
.	TRBV28	.	TRBJ1-5	TGTGCCAGCAGTGATCCTCAGCGATATAGCAATCAGCCCCAGCATTTT	CASSDPQRYSNQPQHF
.	TRBV25-1	.	TRBJ2-5	TGTGCCAGCACAGGGTACCAAGAGACCCAGTACTTC	CASTGYQETQYF
.	TRBV12-3/TRBV12-4	.	TRBJ2-2	TGTGCCAGCAGCCCCCACAAGGGGAGCGGGGAGCTGTTTTTT	CASSPHKGSGELFF
.	TRBV12-3/TRBV12-4	.	TRBJ2-3	TGTGCCAGCAGACCGGTCAGCACAGATATGCAGTATTTC	CASRPVSTDMQYF
few	TRBV12-3/TRBV12-4	.	TRBJ2-7	TGTGCCAGCAGCGCCTCCCCCGCCGCCGAGCAGTACTTC	CASSASPAAEQYF
.	TRBV12-3/TRBV12-4	TRBD1	TRBJ1-5	TGTGCCAGCAGTGACAGGGGGCTGCAGCCCCAGCATTTT	CASSDRGLQPQHF
.	TRBV20-1	TRBD1	TRBJ2-3	TGCAGTGCTAGACCTCGCGGACAGGGCCGGACAGATACGCAGTATTTT	CSARPRGQGRTDTQYF
.	TRBV5-1	.	TRBJ2-1	TGCGCCAGCAGCCCGGTGGCAGTTTACAATGAGCAGTTCTTC	CASSPVAVYNEQFF
many	TRBV20-1	.	TRBJ1-2	TGCAGTGCTATAGCAAACTTGGGGGCTCGTGGCTACACCTTC	CSAIANLGARGYTF
.	TRBV20-1	TRBD2	TRBJ2-4	TGCAGTGCTAGAGCAACCCTAGGGACTAGCGGGGGGGCTGCCAAAAACATTCAGTACTTC	CSARATLGTSGGAAKNIQYF
.	TRBV20-1	.	TRBJ1-2	TGCAGTGCTATAAATTTGGATGGCAGGGACTTCATCAATGGCTACACCTTC	CSAINLDGRDFINGYTF
few	TRBV7-8	.	TRBJ2-6	TGTGCCAGCAGCTCCTACAGGGGGGGACTCTCTGGGGCCAACGTCCTGACTTTC	CASSSYRGGLSGANVLTF
many	TRBV4-1	.	TRBJ2-3	TGCGCCAGCAGCCAAGGGCCACCCGCCTTCGTCACAGATACGCAGTATTTT	CASSQGPPAFVTDTQYF
many	TRBV27	.	TRBJ2-3	TGTGCCAGCAGTAACCAGCTCCCTGAAGGGGGGGTAAGCACAGATACGCAGTATTTT	CASSNQLPEGGVSTDTQYF